This TCR beta chain was recovered during a study of regulatory T cells in long-lasting Graves disease (dated by TCRdb to 2020 to 2022). With regard to the full study: Newly diagnosed Graves' disease patients had taken antithyroid drugs for less than 3 months. A total of around 35 samples were covered by TCR sequencing, comprising approximately 13 persistent and around 20 newly diagnosed Graves' disease patients. The study was registered as a clinical trial and conducted in China. This study used TCR sequencing and RNA sequencing of peripheral blood to compare persistent Graves' disease patients against newly diagnosed Graves' disease patients.

In the paper's terms, the time point label means: newly diagnosed GD, antithyroid drugs for less than 3 months. RNA was extracted from PBMCs in TRIzol for both TCR sequencing and RNA sequencing. Graves' disease was diagnosed according to American Thyroid Association guidelines. The patients came from an endocrinology department in Xi'an, China. From each patient, approximately 10 milliliters of peripheral blood was collected into an EDTA anticoagulant tube. Ficoll Paque Plus density gradient separation was used to isolate PBMCs, and no further T cell sorting was performed. An Agilent 2100 Bioanalyzer and agarose gel were used to check RNA quality, while a NanoDrop 2000 measured RNA concentration. The germline V gene encodes CDR1 LGHDT and CDR2 YNNKEL (reference sequence). V is cut by 4 bases and J by 1 base, and the space between the germline ends is 2 bases. The CDR3, cysteine through phenylalanine, is 11 amino acids long. Solely the CDR3 DNA is kept, with 33 bases framed from the first base.

What the research found in general, with its limitations: The authors acknowledged the small sample size as a limitation that may reduce accuracy. Preferential use of TRBV28, TRBJ1-2 and TRBJ2-5 was observed in persistent disease, whereas TRBV20-1 and TRBJ2-1 were favored in newly diagnosed disease. Peripheral blood alone was examined, since thyroid tissue, which constituted the primary lesion, could not be accessed. Persistent patients shared more public clonotypes among themselves (around 2,800) than newly diagnosed patients did (about 970). Lower TCR Shannon entropy and fewer highly expanded clones were observed in persistent Graves' disease patients than in newly diagnosed patients, which suggested clonal expansion. Sequencing and analysis were restricted to the TCR beta chain.

The library was obtained by multiplex PCR. Sequenced on an Illumina HiSeq 4000. To build TCR beta libraries, CDR3 regions were amplified by Arm-PCR using iRepertoire HTBI primers. Before sequencing, the PCR products underwent gel purification. The authors' analysis ran thus. A total of 62 TRBV and 14 TRBJ segments were identified across samples and were used for gene usage analysis of CDR3 amino acid clonotypes. Filtered high-quality paired reads were merged into contigs using COPE and FqMerger. BLAST was used to align contigs to IMGT TRBV, TRBD and TRBJ reference genes, with CDR3 defined following IMGT. Clonotypes above 0.1% frequency were classified as highly expanded clones. Repertoire diversity was measured by Shannon entropy, and V-J evenness by the Gini coefficient. Public clonotypes were defined as clonotypes shared by more than one individual. In TCRdb, the public reads were trimmed at Q25 with fastp and aligned with MiXCR, with productive beta chains retained. Each entry merges the rows of one CDR3 protein and shows their most common DNA and genes. What appears here as the V and J calls and clone size reflects TCRdb's work, not the paper's. The sample contains roughly 510,000 distinct CDR3 sequences, 15% to 20% of them found a single time. The top ten constitute more than 10% of the sample.

The sample holds many counts of this clonotype. The antigen it binds to is not known. Per-nucleotide qualities are absent, and no much larger clonotype sits a single base away. Separately, the same data were catalogued under a study of T cells in Graves' hyperthyroidism and ophthalmopathy. Reported in the second study: Graves' hyperthyroidism was defined as stable when no progression to ophthalmopathy occurred over 18 months of follow-up. Hyperthyroidism patients were newly diagnosed, had a disease duration of under 2 months, and were aged 18 to 65 years. Any patient with an uncontrolled infection, another autoimmune disease, pregnancy or lactation was excluded. Clinical symptoms, serum thyroxine and TRAb, thyroid ultrasound, and orbital computed tomography formed the basis for the diagnoses. A first-round RT-PCR of the TCR CDR3 used the HTBI primer set with the Qiagen OneStep RT-PCR kit. Most expanded thyroid clonotypes (frequency above 0.001) were also detected in blood, a finding suggesting that blood repertoires may reflect thyroid immune responses. A 13 V-J signature model separated ophthalmopathy from stable hyperthyroidism, with 87.88% sensitivity and approximately 81% specificity in cross-validation and 80%/75% in testing. In validation, the model predicted progression to ophthalmopathy with 55% to 71% sensitivity and about 72% specificity, a median of 6.5 months before onset. To identify distinguishing TCR V-J signatures, a discovery cohort of some 99 patients was used, comprising some 45 with Graves' ophthalmopathy and about 59 with stable Graves' hyperthyroidism. Prospective prediction of ophthalmopathy was tested in an independent validation cohort consisting of 18 hyperthyroidism patients and 17 patients who later progressed to ophthalmopathy. The 95 to 100 discovery patients were randomly divided into training and test sets at a 7:3 ratio. In roughly six Graves' hyperthyroidism patients, the study also compared T-cell repertoires from thyroid tissue with T-cell repertoires from blood. After blood sampling, hyperthyroidism patients were treated with methimazole at a starting dose of 30 mg daily, and ophthalmopathy patients were treated with high-dose intravenous methylprednisolone. The libraries were constructed in a second round of multiplex PCR and then size-selected and purified. Paired-end sequencing of the libraries was performed with 100 bp reads on an Illumina HiSeq2000. SOAPnuke was used to process the raw data, with reads discarded if the reads contained adapters or uncalled bases, had a mean Phred below 15, or lacked an exact constant-primer or identifier match. High-quality paired reads were merged using COPE v1.2.5, and each unique nucleotide sequence was defined as a clonotype. Clonotypes were aligned to IMGT TRBV, TRBD and TRBJ reference segments using MiTCR v1.1. The analysis included only V-J combinations with a frequency above 0.0001, which together covered over 98% of the repertoires. A TCS score was defined as the ratio of F50 (clonal expansion) to E x V (chaos), with BLOSUM62-based TCRdist applied between CDR3 peptides within each V-J. Welch's t-statistics and random forest reduced around 510 V-J features to roughly 13, which were used in a naive Bayes classifier (R e1071). No statistical method was used to fix the sample size in advance, and group allocation was not hidden from the investigators. TCR Vbeta CDR3 sequencing of roughly 140 peripheral blood samples (about 45 ophthalmopathy, approximately 80 hyperthyroidism and some 17 progressor patients) is reported in the paper.

Recombination connected TRBV3-1 to TRBJ2-7; the D gene identity is not certain. Source: peripheral blood mononuclear cells (PBMCs), taken at new diagnosis, from a patient treated with antithyroid drugs. This receptor was obtained from a man aged 18 to 30 with Graves disease. Donor details come from another sample of the same person, matched by shared clones. The nucleotide sequence reads as follows: TGTGCCAGCAGCCGATCCTACGAGCAGTACTTC. It encodes CASSRSYEQYF.